Each of the 13 T cell receptor beta chains below was sequenced from the same sample in a study of T cells in narcolepsy. Produced via immunoSEQ multiplex PCR; TCRdb's table is partial and in-frame only. The table has 25,000 to 30,000 clones, about 84% seen once. Sequencing used CD45RA- memory CD4+ T cells from PBMCs. The receptors originated from a human donor with narcolepsy.

The chain is built from TRBV4-1 and TRBJ2-7; D may be TRBD1 or TRBD2 (5 bases each). The germline CDR1 and CDR2 sequences are MGHRA and YSYEKL. V shed 0 bases and J shed 3 bases, with 21 bases lying between them. This CDR3 comprises 18 residues. This CDR3 reads CASSQDRSGTTLNYEQYF. The CDR3 region has the DNA TGCGCCAGCAGCCAAGATCGATCCGGGACCACTTTGAACTACGAGCAGTACTTC.

This chain joins TRBV14 and TRBJ2-2, with D perhaps matching TRBD1 (6 bases). The length of the CDR3 is 13 residues. Germline-derived CDR1 and CDR2 are SGHDN and FVKESK. Trimming shortened V by 1 base and J by 7 bases, and 7 bases separated the two germline ends. CDR3: CASSQGGGGELFF. CDR3 nucleotide sequence: TGTGCCAGCAGCCAAGGAGGGGGCGGGGAGCTGTTTTTT.

The chain uses TRBV5-4 and TRBJ2-7; 7 bases map to TRBD1. The length of the CDR3 is 18 residues. The V and J ends lost 1 base and 3 bases, in that order; junction bases with no gene match: 16. Germline CDR1 SGHNT, CDR2 YYREEE (reference sequence). CDR3 amino acids: CASSLTGRKVTGDYEQYF. The CDR3 region has the DNA TGTGCCAGCAGCTTGACAGGGCGGAAGGTCACAGGGGACTACGAGCAGTACTTC.

The CDR3 sequence is CASQPGGSDSPLHF. CDR3 sequence (DNA): TGTGCCAGCCAACCAGGAGGGTCAGATTCACCCCTCCACTTT. The rearrangement uses TRBV9 and TRBJ1-6, with no clear D. From germline, CDR1 is SGDLS and CDR2 YYNGEE. V was pared by 7 bases and J by 8 bases, with 16 bases between. The CDR3 runs to 14 residues.

This clone showed up just a few times. This chain joins TRBV29-1 and TRBJ2-7; D is unclear. This CDR3 is built from 12 residues. CDR1 SQVTM and CDR2 ANQGSEA come from the germline V gene. The V end was cut by 1 base, the J end by 3 bases, with 7 bases between. Written as DNA, the CDR3 is TGCAGCGTTGAAGGAGTAAGCTACGAGCAGTACTTC. This sequence encodes CSVEGVSYEQYF.

The V gene is TRBV7-9, the J gene TRBJ2-3, with 8 bases aligning to TRBD2. V dropped 5 bases and J dropped 1; count of bases not matched to a gene: 5. Germline CDR1 is SEHNR and CDR2 is FQNEAQ (reference sequence). The CDR3 has 15 residues. CDR3: CASSQTAGGTDTQYF. CDR3 bases: TGTGCCAGCAGCCAAACAGCGGGGGGCACAGATACGCAGTATTTT.

V is TRBV6-1 and J is TRBJ2-2; 7 bases align to TRBD1. With V trimmed by 6 bases and J by 1 base, 5 bases remained unmatched. The CDR3 spans 15 residues. The V gene's germline CDR1 is MNHNS and CDR2 SASEGT. CDR3 sequence: CASRQRTGNTGELFF. The CDR3 nucleotides read TGTGCCAGCAGACAGCGGACAGGGAACACCGGGGAGCTGTTTTTT.

This clone was observed once. This sequence joins TRBV29-1 and TRBJ1-2; 8 bases are a match to TRBD1. Germline CDR1 and CDR2: SQVTM and ANQGSEA. The length of the CDR3 is 12 residues. Trimming cost V 4 bases and J 6 bases; bases outside gene matches: 4. CDR3 nucleotide sequence: TGCAGCGTTGTTGGACAGGGAGATGGCTACACCTTC. Encoded protein: CSVVGQGDGYTF.

This clone was observed a handful of times. This sequence joins TRBV5-6 and TRBJ1-2; TRBD1 aligns across 7 bases. Germline V gene lookup returns CDR1 SGHDT and CDR2 YYEEEE. The V and J ends lost 0 bases and 3 bases, in that order; junction bases with no gene match: 8. The CDR3 spans 16 residues. For the CDR3, the DNA is TGTGCCAGCAGCTTGGGGGACAGCTCCCCCGACTATGGCTACACCTTC. Translating gives CASSLGDSSPDYGYTF.

The CDR3 reads CAWSVWDAAGADTQYF. In DNA form, the CDR3 reads TGTGCCTGGAGTGTATGGGATGCGGCCGGGGCAGATACGCAGTATTTT. The V gene is TRBV30, the J gene TRBJ2-3, with D tentatively TRBD2 (5 bases). Germline V gene data show CDR1 as GTSNPN and CDR2 as SVGIG (reference sequence). The CDR3 has 16 amino acids. Trimming took off 0 bases at V and 4 bases at J, with 17 bases between the two ends.

The rearrangement uses TRBV20-1 and TRBJ1-1, with TRBD1 as a possible D gene (6 bases). CDR1 and CDR2 from the germline V gene are DFQATT and SNEGSKA (reference sequence). The CDR3 is made up of 11 amino acids. The CDR3 nucleotides are TGCAGAGGGGGTCGGGGGCAGGAAGCTTTCTTT. Amino acids: CRGGRGQEAFF.

The rearrangement uses TRBV9 and TRBJ2-3, with TRBD2 matching 9 bases. This CDR3 is 15 amino acids long. Germline CDR1 reads SGDLS; CDR2 reads YYNGEE. Trimming at V came to 3 bases and at J to 0 bases, leaving 2 bases not matched to a gene. CDR3 protein: CASSGLAVSTDTQYF. CDR3 in DNA: TGTGCCAGCAGCGGACTAGCGGTTAGCACAGATACGCAGTATTTT.

The V call is TRBV11-3, the J call TRBJ2-3; weak D call: TRBD1 (6 bases). The V gene's germline CDR1 is SGHNT and CDR2 YENEEA. Between the trimmed V and J ends, which lost 5 bases and 0 bases, there was a span of 9 bases. CDR3 length equals 14 residues. DNA for the CDR3: TGTGCCAGCAGCAAAGGGGGTAGCACAGATACGCAGTATTTT. Its translation: CASSKGGSTDTQYF.